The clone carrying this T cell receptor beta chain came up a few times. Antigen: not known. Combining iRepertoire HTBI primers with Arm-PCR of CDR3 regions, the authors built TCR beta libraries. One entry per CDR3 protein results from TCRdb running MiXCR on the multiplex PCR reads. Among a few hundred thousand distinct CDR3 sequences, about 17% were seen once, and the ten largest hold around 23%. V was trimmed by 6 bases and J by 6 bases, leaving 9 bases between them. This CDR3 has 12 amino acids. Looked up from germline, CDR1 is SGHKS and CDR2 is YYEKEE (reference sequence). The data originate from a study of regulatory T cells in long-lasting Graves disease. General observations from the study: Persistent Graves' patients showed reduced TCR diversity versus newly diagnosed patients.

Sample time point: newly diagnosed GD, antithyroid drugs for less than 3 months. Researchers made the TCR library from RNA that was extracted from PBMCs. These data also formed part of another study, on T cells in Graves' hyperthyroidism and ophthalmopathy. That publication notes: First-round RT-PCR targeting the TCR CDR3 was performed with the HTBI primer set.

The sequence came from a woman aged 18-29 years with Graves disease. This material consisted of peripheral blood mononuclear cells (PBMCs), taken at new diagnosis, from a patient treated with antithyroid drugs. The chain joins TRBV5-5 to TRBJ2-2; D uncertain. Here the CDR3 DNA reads TGTGCCAGCACCACCCGACCCGGGGAGCTGTTTTTT. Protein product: CASTTRPGELFF.